The 18 T cell receptor beta chains reported below all come from one sample, sequenced in a study of blood T cells in healthy people across ages. Combining a sample-barcoded 5' primer with a J-beta primer mix, a second PCR ran for roughly 7 to 11 cycles. TCRdb used MiXCR to reprocess the 5' RACE reads, holding one entry per CDR3 protein. The sample lists hundreds of thousands of distinct CDR3 sequences; roughly three fifths were seen once. The sequencing sample was made of blood. The receptors derive from a man aged 40-50 years in good health.

The chain links TRBV20-1 to TRBJ2-3; TRBD1 might be the D (6 bases). Per the germline V gene, CDR1 is DFQATT and CDR2 is SNEGSKA (reference sequence). The CDR3 is 13 residues long. Trimming removed 5 bases from V and 7 bases from J, with 16 bases in between. The chain's CDR3 is CSAPASQGNTQYF. CDR3 sequence (DNA): TGCAGTGCTCCGGCTTCACAGGGAAATACGCAGTATTTT.

The chain carries TRBV28 and TRBJ2-2, with D possibly being TRBD2 (5 bases). This CDR3 has 13 residues. Trimming took off 5 bases at V and 6 bases at J, with 10 bases between the two ends. The germline gives CDR1 MDHEN, CDR2 SYDVKM. CDR3 sequence (DNA): TGTGCCAGCAGTGTGCTCGGGGCCGGGGAGCTGTTTTTT. Translated, it gives CASSVLGAGELFF.

The genes are TRBV11-3 and TRBJ2-7; TRBD1 matches 9 bases. V gave up 5 bases and J gave up 2 bases; unmatched junction bases: 13. CDR1 SGHNT and CDR2 YENEEA come from the germline V gene. The CDR3 loop spans 17 amino acids. CDR3 amino acids: CASSPRGGTGYPYEQYF. CDR3 nucleotides: TGTGCCAGCAGCCCAAGGGGCGGGACAGGGTATCCCTACGAGCAGTACTTC.

This clonotype showed up just a few times. The V gene is TRBV6-5, the J gene TRBJ2-1, with unresolved D. V shed 7 bases and J shed 2 bases, with 15 bases lying between them. This CDR3 comprises 15 residues. Looked up from germline, CDR1 is MNHEY and CDR2 is SVGAGI. CDR3 nucleotide sequence: TGTGCCAGCACCCCCGGTGGCGGTGCCTACAATGAGCAGTTCTTC. Translation gives CASTPGGGAYNEQFF.

J is TRBJ2-5 and V is TRBV30, with D perhaps matching TRBD1 (6 bases). In germline, CDR1 is GTSNPN, CDR2 SVGIG (reference sequence). CDR3 length equals 11 residues. V was shortened by 8 bases and J by 3 bases, with 10 bases between the two germline ends. CDR3 in DNA: TGTGCCCGTGGGACAAAAGAGACCCAGTACTTC. Protein product: CARGTKETQYF.

The V gene is TRBV25-1, the J gene TRBJ2-7; D may be TRBD2 (5 bases). This CDR3 contains 17 residues. Germline V gives CDR1 MGHDK, CDR2 SYGVNS. The V end was cut by 0 bases, the J end by 3 bases, with 18 bases between. CDR3 region: CASSEYMASSPIYEQYF. The CDR3 DNA is TGTGCCAGCAGTGAATATATGGCTAGCTCTCCCATCTACGAGCAGTACTTC.

The sample holds a few counts of this clonotype. This CDR3 is CSVDINTEAFF. CDR3 in DNA: TGCAGCGTTGACATCAACACTGAAGCTTTCTTT. This sequence joins TRBV29-1 and TRBJ1-1; D not certain. The V end lost 3 bases, the J end lost 2 bases, and 4 bases lay between the germline ends. Germline V gives CDR1 SQVTM, CDR2 ANQGSEA. There are 11 residues in the CDR3.

The chain recombines TRBV28 with TRBJ2-4; 9 nucleotides match TRBD1. The CDR3 consists of 15 residues. V trimming: 4 bases; J trimming: 3 bases; junction bases outside the gene matches: 4. CDR1 and CDR2 (germline): MDHEN, SYDVKM. The CDR3 sequence is CASSSMTGGKNIQYF. The DNA of the CDR3 is TGTGCCAGCAGTTCCATGACAGGGGGCAAAAACATTCAGTACTTC.

This clonotype was detected a few times. The genes are TRBV28 and TRBJ2-7; unclear D gene. Trimming removed 1 base at V and 2 bases at J, with 6 bases between. The CDR3 has 13 amino acids. Germline assignment: CDR1 MDHEN and CDR2 SYDVKM. The CDR3 DNA reads TGTGCCAGCAGTTTATCGTCAACCTACGAGCAGTACTTC. The encoded protein is CASSLSSTYEQYF.

Only one count was recorded for this clonotype. The V call is TRBV7-9, the J call TRBJ2-4; TRBD2 aligns across 13 bases. The J call may not be correct, given that the DNA end is closer to TRBJ2-7. Germline loops: CDR1 SEHNR, CDR2 FQNEAQ (reference sequence). This CDR3 spans 19 amino acids. CDR3 sequence (DNA): TGTGCCAGCAGCCGCTATAGGGGGACTAGCGGGACTAAGACCTACGAGCAGTACTTC. It encodes CASSRYRGTSGTKTYEQYF.

The table lists this clonotype with a few counts. V gene TRBV27 combines with J gene TRBJ2-4; D remains unclear. The germline V gene encodes CDR1 MNHEY and CDR2 SMNVEV (reference sequence). The V gene lost 4 bases and the J gene lost 5 bases, with 12 bases spanning the gap. The CDR3 has 14 residues. The CDR3 region has the DNA TGTGCCAGCAGTTCCCAAATTAGCCAAAACATTCAGTACTTC. It codes for CASSSQISQNIQYF.

This clonotype appeared a few times. The CDR3 DNA sequence: TGTGCCAGCAGCTTCGACAGGAGCTACAATGAGCAGTTCTTC. Amino acids: CASSFDRSYNEQFF. The chain has TRBV7-9 and TRBJ2-1; D may be TRBD1 (6 bases). V was trimmed by 3 bases and J by 3 bases, leaving 9 bases between them. Looked up from germline, CDR1 is SEHNR and CDR2 is FQNEAQ (reference sequence). CDR3 length equals 14 residues.

The chain joins TRBV9 to TRBJ2-7; 8 bases align to TRBD2. The germline V gene has CDR1 SGDLS and CDR2 YYNGEE. V lost 8 bases and J lost 6; bases outside the gene matches: 13. The CDR3 has 14 amino acids. The CDR3 protein is CASTPSGSNPEQYF. The CDR3, as DNA: TGTGCCAGTACCCCAAGCGGGAGTAACCCCGAGCAGTACTTC.

This clonotype has only a few counts. The V gene is TRBV5-5, the J gene TRBJ2-7, with 7 nucleotides matching TRBD1. The CDR3 length is 16 residues. Germline trimming cut 2 bases from V and 2 bases from J; bases unmatched to any gene: 10. From germline, CDR1 is SGHKS and CDR2 YYEKEE (reference sequence). The CDR3 bases are TGTGCCAGCAGCTTTGAAGGGACAGAAACCACCTACGAGCAGTACTTC. This encodes CASSFEGTETTYEQYF.

V and J are TRBV21-1 and TRBJ2-5; the table's D call TRBD2 went unverified against the DNA. TRBV21-1 is an annotated pseudogene. The CDR3 totals 16 residues. CDR3 amino acids: CASIQGPIVFQETQYF. The CDR3 nucleotides read TGTGCCAGCATCCAGGGTCCTATAGTTTTCCAAGAGACCCAGTACTTC.

The chain is built from TRBV2 and TRBJ2-1; 7 bases fit TRBD2. Germline V lookup: CDR1 SNHLY, CDR2 FYNNEI. Losses at the gene ends were 7 bases for V and 0 bases for J; bases not matched to a gene: 3. The CDR3 contains 14 residues. The CDR3 reads CASNGGSSYNEQFF. The CDR3 DNA is TGTGCCAGCAACGGGGGGAGCTCCTACAATGAGCAGTTCTTC.

V usage is TRBV27 and J usage is TRBJ1-4, with 11 bases aligning to TRBD1. The germline CDR1 and CDR2 sequences are MNHEY and SMNVEV (reference sequence). The length of the CDR3 is 14 residues. After removal of 4 bases from V and 7 bases from J, the junction contained 2 bases not matched to a gene. The CDR3 DNA sequence: TGTGCCAGCAGTTGGACAGGGGGCGGTGAAAAACTGTTTTTT. Translated: CASSWTGGGEKLFF.

This clonotype has only one observation. This chain joins TRBV5-1 and TRBJ2-3; D remains ambiguous. Germline loops: CDR1 SGHRS, CDR2 YFSETQ. The CDR3 is 14 amino acids. Trimming cost V 4 bases and J 1 base, with 10 bases left between them. CDR3 in amino acids: CASSPAVGTDTQYF. CDR3 coding DNA: TGCGCCAGCAGCCCCGCGGTAGGCACAGATACGCAGTATTTT.